A selection of T cell receptor beta chains follows, all from one sample in a study of cytomegalovirus exposure and HLA in healthy donors. The assay was immunoSEQ multiplex PCR, and TCRdb's table has in-frame clones only and misses some. The sample records approximately 110,000 clones, around four fifths being singletons. Material: PBMCs. The receptor set was obtained from a woman aged 45-65 years in good health and CMV-seropositive. Both conserved end residues are part of each CDR3. A D gene is named only where the DNA matches it firmly. Rows may omit the clone size; those that give it use once, few, many or a size class.

TRBJ2-4 once - TRBV4-1 CASSRTLLTKNIQYF TGCGCCAGCAGCCGGACTCTTCTGACCAAAAACATTCAGTACTTC
TRBJ2-1 - TRBD2 TRBV9 CASSVTSGTYNEQFF TGTGCCAGCAGCGTCACTAGCGGTACCTACAATGAGCAGTTCTTC
TRBJ2-1 few TRBD2 TRBV2 CARAKGGGRNEQFF TGTGCCAGAGCGAAGGGCGGGGGGCGAAATGAGCAGTTCTTC
TRBJ2-6 - - TRBV4-3 CASSPDFSGANGLTF TGCGCCAGCAGCCCCGACTTCTCTGGGGCCAACGGCCTGACTTTC
TRBJ2-3 - - TRBV11-3 CASSLTGSTDTQYF TGTGCCAGCAGCTTAACCGGTAGCACAGATACGCAGTATTTT
TRBJ2-6 - - TRBV7-3 CASSLPGANGLTF TGTGCCAGCAGCTTACCTGGGGCCAACGGCCTGACTTTC
TRBJ2-7 - TRBD1 TRBV7-2 CASSFAGGATYEQYF TGTGCCAGCAGCTTCGCAGGGGGCGCGACCTACGAGCAGTACTTC
TRBJ1-2 - TRBD1 TRBV9 CASSVETGAMFYGYTF TGTGCCAGCAGCGTCGAGACAGGGGCGATGTTCTATGGCTACACCTTC
TRBJ2-5 - TRBD2 TRBV4-3 CASSQDRGVGETQYF TGCGCCAGCAGCCAAGATCGGGGGGTTGGGGAGACCCAGTACTTC
TRBJ2-3 - TRBD2 TRBV6-6 CASRPGGAYTQYF TGTGCCAGCAGGCCCGGGGGGGCTTATACGCAGTATTTT
TRBJ2-5 - TRBD1 TRBV6-4 CANRRQGETQYF TGTGCCAACAGGCGACAGGGTGAGACCCAGTACTTC
TRBJ2-5 - TRBD2 TRBV19 CASSIVRPSGSAAQYF TGTGCCAGTAGTATAGTAAGGCCTAGCGGGAGTGCAGCCCAGTACTTC
TRBJ2-1 - TRBD1 TRBV9 CASSVVGTGVYNEQFF TGTGCCAGCAGCGTAGTGGGGACAGGGGTCTACAATGAGCAGTTCTTC